A selection of T cell receptor beta chains follows, all from one sample in a study of OX40 agonist ivuxolimab in advanced cancers. Clones were sequenced by immunoSEQ multiplex PCR, and TCRdb holds only the in-frame ones, with some missing. Among tens of thousands of clones, 86% were seen once, and the ten largest hold under 30%. Here the sequenced sample was CD4+ or CD8+ T cells sorted from blood, taken in a trial of the OX40 agonist ivuxolimab. The receptors come from an adult with an advanced solid tumor such as melanoma, head and neck, liver or kidney cancer. The CDR3 runs from the conserved cysteine through the conserved F or W.

v_gene: TRBV27; CDR3aa: CASSLESASGEQFF
v_gene: TRBV28; CDR3aa: CASSLLTPLTTNEKLFF
v_gene: TRBV9; CDR3aa: CASSATSGYEQYF
v_gene: TRBV10-1; CDR3aa: CASSGRGWDEQFF
v_gene: TRBV6-1; CDR3aa: CASRVVTGANVLTF
v_gene: TRBV6-6; CDR3aa: CASTQGGREQFF
v_gene: TRBV6-6; CDR3aa: CASSYSGGGAETQYF
v_gene: TRBV20-1; CDR3aa: CSARKDNEQFF
v_gene: TRBV7-9; CDR3aa: CASSFVGGSGANVLTF
v_gene: TRBV15; CDR3aa: CATGPEGSTYSNQPQHF
v_gene: TRBV30; CDR3aa: CAWTQGAIGYTF
v_gene: TRBV30; CDR3aa: CAWSVDASGANVLTF
v_gene: TRBV29-1; CDR3aa: CSVVGRGTEKNTEAFF
v_gene: TRBV7-9; CDR3aa: CASSPATDYEQYF
v_gene: TRBV25-1; CDR3aa: CASSSALPRYTDTQYF
v_gene: TRBV7-9; CDR3aa: CASSPLGEYWIEQYF
v_gene: TRBV27; CDR3aa: CASSFSGLETDTQYF
v_gene: TRBV27; CDR3aa: CASSLGTGSTDTQYF
v_gene: TRBV6-1; CDR3aa: CASSEGPQHF
v_gene: TRBV20-1; CDR3aa: CRAGGAYEQYF
v_gene: TRBV6-1; CDR3aa: CASSGGTEGYLEQYF
v_gene: TRBV5-6; CDR3aa: CASSLSRTGGSYNEQFF
v_gene: TRBV9; CDR3aa: CASSVASGSGRAVFEETQYF
v_gene: TRBV11-2; CDR3aa: CASSLDSNQPQHF
v_gene: TRBV5-8; CDR3aa: CASSLAGEGYWQETQYF
v_gene: TRBV4-1; CDR3aa: CASSHPFAAPNEQFF
v_gene: TRBV5-6; CDR3aa: CASSLGAGYRLFF
v_gene: TRBV7-9; CDR3aa: CASSQRGTGASPLHF
v_gene: TRBV7-9; CDR3aa: CASSLATGKETQYF
v_gene: TRBV29-1; CDR3aa: CSVPGPSVGYTF
v_gene: TRBV4-1; CDR3aa: CASSETNHEQYF
v_gene: TRBV27; CDR3aa: CASSPLTYNEQFF
v_gene: TRBV30; CDR3aa: CAWTSRSGRYEQYF
v_gene: TRBV27; CDR3aa: CASRPGQGGYQPQHF
v_gene: TRBV9; CDR3aa: CASSVWENTKAFF
v_gene: TRBV27; CDR3aa: CASSWLTGSNQPQHF
v_gene: TRBV7-6; CDR3aa: CASSYGRYTYEQYF
v_gene: TRBV6-1; CDR3aa: CASSETAGGRDEQYF
v_gene: TRBV4-1; CDR3aa: CASSHLGQGFYEQYF
v_gene: TRBV11-2; CDR3aa: CASSFRTSGGLEQFF